What follows are 16 T cell receptor beta chains derived from one specimen sequenced in a study of T-cell reconstitution after alpha-beta-depleted transplantation in children. Preparation of the TCRbeta library was carried out with unique molecular identifiers. TCRdb re-derived calls from the PCR reads in MiXCR, one entry per CDR3 protein. The table shows 90,000 to 100,000 distinct CDR3 sequences, with 20% to 30% occurring only once. Specimen: PBMCs, collected before TCRalphabeta/CD19-depleted stem cell transplant. The receptors stem from a boy under 10 years old with acute lymphoblastic leukemia, due to receive a stem cell transplant.

The chain uses TRBV20-1 and TRBJ1-5, with D unresolved. Germline V gene data show CDR1 as DFQATT and CDR2 as SNEGSKA (reference sequence). V lost 0 bases and J lost 5, with 14 bases in between. This CDR3 spans 15 amino acids. This chain's CDR3 is CSARDSGQIHQPQHF. Here the CDR3 DNA reads TGCAGTGCTAGAGATTCCGGGCAGATACATCAGCCCCAGCATTTT.

There are a few counts of this clonotype. The chain recombines TRBV7-9 with TRBJ2-5; perhaps D is TRBD1 or TRBD2 (6 bases each). Trimming stripped 5 bases from V and 5 bases from J, with 15 bases between. Germline loops: CDR1 SEHNR, CDR2 FQNEAQ (reference sequence). This CDR3 contains 14 residues. CDR3 amino acids: CASSPRGGGETQYF. CDR3 nucleotide sequence: TGTGCCAGCAGCCCCCGAGGAGGGGGGGAGACCCAGTACTTC.

The chain is built from TRBV7-6 and TRBJ2-7; perhaps TRBD2 as D (6 bases). The germline V gene encodes CDR1 SGHVS and CDR2 FNYEAQ. V was trimmed by 8 bases and J by 0 bases, leaving 11 bases between them. The CDR3 is 13 amino acids. The CDR3 DNA reads TGTGCCAGCGGTAGCGGAGACTCCTACGAGCAGTACTTC. Translation gives CASGSGDSYEQYF.

The chain has TRBV20-1 and TRBJ2-1; possibly TRBD1 or TRBD2 for D (6 bases each). In germline, CDR1 is DFQATT, CDR2 SNEGSKA (reference sequence). CDR3 size: 13 residues. V lost 2 bases and J 7 bases, leaving 12 bases between the germline ends. CDR3 region: CSARTGATNEQFF. In DNA form, the CDR3 reads TGCAGTGCTAGAACGGGGGCGACAAATGAGCAGTTCTTC.

This clonotype was observed a handful of times. This chain uses TRBV29-1 with TRBJ2-5; 14 bases are shared with TRBD2. The V and J ends lost 4 bases and 4 bases, in that order; junction bases with no gene match: 2. The V gene's germline CDR1 is SQVTM and CDR2 ANQGSEA. This CDR3 has 14 amino acids. CDR3 DNA: TGCAGCGTTGTAGGACTAGCGGGAGGAGAGACCCAGTACTTC. Encoded protein: CSVVGLAGGETQYF.

The chain joins TRBV5-1 to TRBJ2-7; weak D call: TRBD1 (6 bases). V gave up 0 bases and J gave up 7 bases, with 11 bases separating them. CDR3 length equals 13 residues. Germline lookup yields CDR1 SGHRS and CDR2 YFSETQ. The CDR3 reads CASSLAGGREQYF. The CDR3 region has the DNA TGCGCCAGCAGCTTGGCTGGGGGCAGGGAGCAGTACTTC.

The chain links TRBV11-2 to TRBJ2-1, with D perhaps matching TRBD1 or TRBD2 (6 bases each). CDR3 length: 18 residues. The V gene's germline CDR1 is SGHAT and CDR2 FQNNGV. The V end was cut by 5 bases, the J end by 5 bases, with 25 bases between. The CDR3 loop is CASSPRGYGGGANNEQFF. The CDR3, as DNA: TGTGCCAGCAGCCCGAGGGGGTATGGCGGAGGGGCCAACAATGAGCAGTTCTTC.

The chain joins TRBV4-1 to TRBJ2-1; D might be TRBD2 (6 bases). The CDR3 loop spans 17 amino acids. Germline V lookup: CDR1 MGHRA, CDR2 YSYEKL. V was clipped by 0 bases and J by 7 bases, with 19 bases between them. CDR3 in amino acids: CASSQDASGGVWNEQFF. The CDR3 DNA reads as TGCGCCAGCAGCCAAGATGCGAGCGGAGGGGTTTGGAATGAGCAGTTCTTC.

This chain links TRBV14 with TRBJ2-1; 10 bases agree with TRBD2. Germline-derived CDR1 and CDR2 are SGHDN and FVKESK. The CDR3 spans 17 residues. J was trimmed by 4 bases and V by 0 bases; bases with no gene match: 6. The CDR3 region is CASSQESGRAHYNEQFF. The CDR3 nucleotides are TGTGCCAGCAGCCAAGAGAGCGGGAGGGCCCATTACAATGAGCAGTTCTTC.

The J gene is TRBJ2-7, the V gene TRBV25-1, with D possibly matching TRBD1 (6 bases). CDR1 and CDR2 from the germline V gene are MGHDK and SYGVNS. V gave up 4 bases and J gave up 3 bases, with 13 bases separating them. This CDR3 has 14 amino acids. CDR3 protein: CASSASGTHYEQYF. CDR3 in DNA: TGTGCCAGCAGTGCCTCCGGGACACACTACGAGCAGTACTTC.

The chain recombines TRBV15 with TRBJ2-5, with TRBD2 matching 8 bases. Germline V gives CDR1 LNHNV, CDR2 YYDKDF (reference sequence). J lost 5 bases, V lost 3 bases, and 5 bases had no gene match. CDR3 length equals 14 residues. The CDR3 here is CATSSRGGRETQYF. The DNA of the CDR3 is TGTGCCACCAGCAGTCGGGGGGGTCGGGAGACCCAGTACTTC.

Only a few counts were recorded for this clonotype. V and J are TRBV5-1 and TRBJ2-5, with unresolved D. The length of the CDR3 is 15 residues. Germline loops: CDR1 SGHRS, CDR2 YFSETQ. Trimming took off 0 bases at V and 3 bases at J, with 12 bases between the two ends. CDR3 in amino acids: CASSLGNVAEETQYF. The DNA of the CDR3 is TGCGCCAGCAGCTTGGGTAACGTGGCAGAAGAGACCCAGTACTTC.

The rearrangement joins TRBV7-8 to TRBJ2-1; D perhaps matches TRBD2 (6 bases). Per germline, CDR1 SGHVS and CDR2 FQNEAQ. V gave up 0 bases and J gave up 4 bases, with 16 bases separating them. The CDR3 has 17 amino acids. The CDR3 reads CASSLARSGGRYNEQFF. The DNA of the CDR3 is TGTGCCAGCAGCTTAGCGCGAAGCGGAGGGCGTTACAATGAGCAGTTCTTC.

The chain carries TRBV25-1 and TRBJ1-5; the D gene is possibly TRBD1 (5 bases). Per germline, CDR1 MGHDK and CDR2 SYGVNS. Trimming stripped 6 bases from V and 1 base from J, with 7 bases between. The CDR3 runs to 13 residues. Here the CDR3 DNA reads TGTGCCAGCAGCAAGGGGAGCAATCAGCCCCAGCATTTT. Protein: CASSKGSNQPQHF.

The chain recombines TRBV7-6 with TRBJ2-7, with TRBD2 as a possible D gene (5 bases). This CDR3 has 13 amino acids. Trimming left V 2 bases short and J 5 bases short, with 10 bases between. Per the germline V gene, CDR1 is SGHVS and CDR2 is FNYEAQ. The CDR3 sequence is CASSLFSGHEQYF. Written as DNA, the CDR3 is TGTGCCAGCAGCTTATTCAGCGGCCACGAGCAGTACTTC.

V usage is TRBV27 and J usage is TRBJ1-6; D is perhaps TRBD1 (6 bases). From germline, CDR1 is MNHEY and CDR2 SMNVEV (reference sequence). The CDR3 spans 15 residues. Trimming pared 2 bases from V and 5 bases from J, leaving 10 bases between. CDR3 sequence (DNA): TGTGCCAGCAGTTTAACAGGGCTGAATAATTCACCCCTCCACTTT. Its protein is CASSLTGLNNSPLHF.